A single sample gave rise to the 12 T cell receptor beta chains below, sequenced in a study of CD8 T cells in Susac syndrome. Random hexamers were used to reverse transcribe an amount of roughly 0.45 to 1 ug RNA. TCRdb re-called the immunoSEQ multiplex PCR reads through MiXCR, storing one row per CDR3 protein. Counted here are some 120,000 distinct CDR3 sequences, roughly 96% occurring once; the ten biggest clones make up more than 0.09%. The source material was CD4+ T cells from PBMCs. The receptor source for this set is a human donor in good health.

The chain links TRBV28 to TRBJ1-1; TRBD1 might be the D (6 bases). The germline V and J ends were trimmed by 11 bases and 1 base, with 14 bases remaining between them. Germline CDR1 is MDHEN and CDR2 is SYDVKM. CDR3 size: 13 residues. The CDR3 DNA reads TGTGCCGGGAGACAGGCCTCGAACACTGAAGCTTTCTTT. Residues: CAGRQASNTEAFF.

The CDR3 region is CAISPSGGGETQYF. DNA of the CDR3: TGTGCCATCAGTCCTAGCGGGGGGGGCGAGACCCAGTACTTC. This rearrangement joins TRBV10-3 to TRBJ2-5; 12 positions agree with TRBD2. Trimming cost V 5 bases and J 5 bases; bases outside gene matches: 3. The germline gives CDR1 ENHRY, CDR2 SYGVKD. The length of the CDR3 is 14 residues.

This sequence joins TRBV19 and TRBJ2-7, with 11 bases aligning to TRBD2. The CDR3 spans 14 residues. V shed 5 bases, J shed 4 bases, and the junction held 4 bases outside the gene matches. Germline V gives CDR1 LNHDA, CDR2 SQIVND (reference sequence). CDR3 sequence: CASSELAGVYEQYF. The CDR3 DNA reads as TGTGCCAGTAGTGAACTAGCGGGAGTGTACGAGCAGTACTTC.

The V gene is TRBV20-1, the J gene TRBJ2-5; the match to TRBD2 covers 11 bases. CDR1 and CDR2 (germline): DFQATT, SNEGSKA (reference sequence). Trimming took 0 bases from V and 4 from J; bases not matched to a gene: 7. The length of the CDR3 is 16 residues. CDR3 sequence: CSARDTRGLAGETQYF. The CDR3 nucleotides are TGCAGTGCTAGAGATACGCGTGGACTAGCGGGAGAGACCCAGTACTTC.

The chain combines TRBV5-1 with TRBJ2-7, with 7 nucleotides matching TRBD1. Germline lookup yields CDR1 SGHRS and CDR2 YFSETQ. The CDR3 contains 14 residues. J was trimmed by 5 bases and V by 4 bases; bases with no gene match: 9. This CDR3 is CASSPGQPLHEQYF. The CDR3 DNA follows: TGCGCCAGCAGCCCGGGACAGCCTCTTCACGAGCAGTACTTC.

J is TRBJ2-3 and V is TRBV29-1, with TRBD2 identical over 8 bases. Germline-derived CDR1 and CDR2 are SQVTM and ANQGSEA. The length of the CDR3 is 17 residues. With V trimmed by 4 bases and J by 2 bases, 14 bases remained unmatched. CDR3 in amino acids: CSVAGGTRSPSTDTQYF. In DNA form, the CDR3 reads TGCAGCGTTGCGGGGGGGACACGGTCCCCTTCCACAGATACGCAGTATTTT.

The chain employs TRBV7-2 and TRBJ2-2; the D is unclear. This CDR3 is 13 amino acids long. From germline, CDR1 is SGHTA and CDR2 FQGNSA. V lost 6 bases, J lost 8 bases, and 13 bases lay in between. The CDR3 is CASRDLLTGELFF. The CDR3 DNA sequence: TGTGCCAGCAGGGACCTATTAACTGGGGAGCTGTTTTTT.

The rearrangement links TRBV18 to TRBJ2-1; 9 bases map to TRBD1. This CDR3 comprises 14 residues. V trimming: 3 bases; J trimming: 5 bases; junction bases outside the gene matches: 2. CDR1 and CDR2 from the germline V gene are KGHSH and LQKENI. This CDR3 is CASSPGTGNNEQFF. The DNA for the CDR3 is TGTGCCAGCTCACCTGGGACAGGGAACAATGAGCAGTTCTTC.

The chain joins TRBV9 to TRBJ2-2; TRBD2 aligns across 7 bases. This CDR3 has 18 residues. Germline CDR1 reads SGDLS; CDR2 reads YYNGEE. Trimming took 0 bases from V and 6 from J; bases not matched to a gene: 14. CDR3 protein: CASSVVRAGLVSSGELFF. The CDR3 DNA sequence: TGTGCCAGCAGCGTAGTGCGGGCAGGACTAGTCTCCTCCGGGGAGCTGTTTTTT.

The chain carries TRBV9 and TRBJ2-5; no definite D call. Looked up from germline, CDR1 is SGDLS and CDR2 is YYNGEE. This CDR3 comprises 12 residues. The V end was cut by 0 bases, the J end by 3 bases, with 3 bases between. CDR3 bases: TGTGCCAGCAGCGTAGCTAAAGAGACCCAGTACTTC. Translating it yields CASSVAKETQYF. Variable domain in full (rest from reference TRBV9 and TRBJ2-5): DSGVTQTPKHLITATGQRVTLRCSPRSGDLSVYWYQQSLDQGLQFLIQYYNGEERAKGNILERFSAQQFPDLHSELNLSSLELGDSALYFCASSVAKETQYFGPGTRLLVL.

The CDR3: CAISLDRAAYEQYF. In nucleotides, the CDR3 is TGTGCCATCAGTCTTGACAGGGCTGCCTACGAGCAGTACTTC. The V call is TRBV10-3, the J call TRBJ2-7; TRBD1 aligns across 7 bases. The CDR3 is 14 amino acids. V lost 5 bases and J lost 2; bases outside the gene matches: 6. Germline V gene sequence: CDR1 ENHRY, CDR2 SYGVKD.

The chain is built from TRBV29-1 and TRBJ2-1; 9 bases are shared with TRBD1. CDR3 length equals 17 residues. With 7 bases clipped from V and 0 bases from J, the junction kept 13 bases outside the gene matches. Germline CDR1 SQVTM, CDR2 ANQGSEA. This CDR3 is CSGEDRGSLSSYNEQFF. The CDR3, as DNA: TGCAGCGGAGAGGACAGGGGATCCCTCAGCTCCTACAATGAGCAGTTCTTC.